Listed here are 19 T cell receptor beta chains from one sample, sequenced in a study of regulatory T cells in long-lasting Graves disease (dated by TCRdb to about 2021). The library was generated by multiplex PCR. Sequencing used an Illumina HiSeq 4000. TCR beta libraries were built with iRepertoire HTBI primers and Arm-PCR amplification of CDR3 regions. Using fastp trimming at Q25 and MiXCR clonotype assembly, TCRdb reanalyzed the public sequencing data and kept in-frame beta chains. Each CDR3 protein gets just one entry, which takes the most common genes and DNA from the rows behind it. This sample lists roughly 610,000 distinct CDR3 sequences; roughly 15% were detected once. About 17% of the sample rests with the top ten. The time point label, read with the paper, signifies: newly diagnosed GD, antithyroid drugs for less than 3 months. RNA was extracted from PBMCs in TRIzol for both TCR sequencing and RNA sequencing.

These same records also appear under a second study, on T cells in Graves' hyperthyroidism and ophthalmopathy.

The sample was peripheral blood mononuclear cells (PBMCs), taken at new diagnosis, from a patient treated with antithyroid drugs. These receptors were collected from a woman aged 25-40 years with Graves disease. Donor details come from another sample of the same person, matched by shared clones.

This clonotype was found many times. CDR3 loop: CASSAPLLHEQYF. In nucleotides, the CDR3 is TGTGCCAGCAGTGCCCCCCTACTCCACGAGCAGTACTTC. V gene TRBV2 combines with J gene TRBJ2-7; D gene uncertain. V lost 4 bases to trimming and J lost 5 bases, with 12 bases between them. Germline assignment: CDR1 SNHLY and CDR2 FYNNEI. The CDR3 is 13 amino acids.

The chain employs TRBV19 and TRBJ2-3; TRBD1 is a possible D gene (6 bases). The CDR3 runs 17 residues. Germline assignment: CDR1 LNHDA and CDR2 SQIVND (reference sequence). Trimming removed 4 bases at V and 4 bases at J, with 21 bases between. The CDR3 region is CASSSHYWGLYPDTQYF. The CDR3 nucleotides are TGTGCCAGTAGTAGCCATTATTGGGGGCTGTACCCAGATACGCAGTATTTT.

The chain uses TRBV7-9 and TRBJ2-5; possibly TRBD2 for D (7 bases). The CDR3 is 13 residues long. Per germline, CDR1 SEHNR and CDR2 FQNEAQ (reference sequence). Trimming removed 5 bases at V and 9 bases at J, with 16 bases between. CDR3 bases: TGTGCCAGCAGCCGTGGGGAGGGGGAGGCCCAGTACTTC. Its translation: CASSRGEGEAQYF.

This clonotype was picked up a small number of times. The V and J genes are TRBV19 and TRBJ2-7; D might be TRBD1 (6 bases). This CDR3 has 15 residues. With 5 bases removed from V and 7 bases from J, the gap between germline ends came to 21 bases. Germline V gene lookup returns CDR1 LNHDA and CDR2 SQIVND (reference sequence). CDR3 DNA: TGTGCCAGTAGTGGATCGAGGGACATAATGGGAGAGCAGTACTTC. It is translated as CASSGSRDIMGEQYF.

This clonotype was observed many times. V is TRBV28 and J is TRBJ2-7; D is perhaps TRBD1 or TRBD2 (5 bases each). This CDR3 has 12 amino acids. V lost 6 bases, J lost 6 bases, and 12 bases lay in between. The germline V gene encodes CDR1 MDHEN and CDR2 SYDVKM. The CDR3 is CASRKDSGEQYF. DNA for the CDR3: TGTGCCAGCAGAAAAGACAGCGGCGAGCAGTACTTC.

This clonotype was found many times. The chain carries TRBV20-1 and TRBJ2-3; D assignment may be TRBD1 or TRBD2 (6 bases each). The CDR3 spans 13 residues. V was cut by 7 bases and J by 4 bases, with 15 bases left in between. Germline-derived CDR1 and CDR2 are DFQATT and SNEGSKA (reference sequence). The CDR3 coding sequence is TGCAGTGTCACAGGGAGGACGGCAGATACGCAGTATTTT. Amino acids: CSVTGRTADTQYF.

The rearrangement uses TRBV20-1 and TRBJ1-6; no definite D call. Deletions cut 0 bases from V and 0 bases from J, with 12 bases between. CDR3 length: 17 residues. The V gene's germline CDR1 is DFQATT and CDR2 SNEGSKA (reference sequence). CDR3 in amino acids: CSARDTRSSSYNSPLHF. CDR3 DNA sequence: TGCAGTGCTAGAGACACTCGCAGCAGCTCCTATAATTCACCCCTCCACTTT.

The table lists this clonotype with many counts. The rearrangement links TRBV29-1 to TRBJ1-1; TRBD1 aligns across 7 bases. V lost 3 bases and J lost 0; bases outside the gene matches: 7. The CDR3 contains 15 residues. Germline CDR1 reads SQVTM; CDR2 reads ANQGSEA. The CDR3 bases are TGCAGCGTTGACCGCACAGGGGTAGTGAACACTGAAGCTTTCTTT. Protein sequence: CSVDRTGVVNTEAFF.

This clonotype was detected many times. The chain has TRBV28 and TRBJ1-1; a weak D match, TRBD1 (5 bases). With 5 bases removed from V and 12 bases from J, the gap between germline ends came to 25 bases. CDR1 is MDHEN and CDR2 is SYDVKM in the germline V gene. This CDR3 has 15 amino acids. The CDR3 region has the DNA TGTGCCAGCAGTGTCCGAAGGGGACCCTCGCTTTTAACTTTCTTT. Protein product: CASSVRRGPSLLTFF.

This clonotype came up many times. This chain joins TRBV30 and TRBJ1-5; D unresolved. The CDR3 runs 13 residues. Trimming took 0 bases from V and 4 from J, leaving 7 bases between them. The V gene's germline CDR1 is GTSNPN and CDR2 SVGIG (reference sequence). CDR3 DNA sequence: TGTGCCTGGAGTGTAGACAATAATCAGCCCCAGCATTTT. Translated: CAWSVDNNQPQHF.

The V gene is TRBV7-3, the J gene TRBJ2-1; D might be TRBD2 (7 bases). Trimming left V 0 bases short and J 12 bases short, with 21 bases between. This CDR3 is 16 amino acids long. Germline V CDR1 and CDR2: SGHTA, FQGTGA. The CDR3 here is CASSLTGGLREGMQFF. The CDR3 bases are TGTGCCAGCAGCTTAACGGGGGGCTTAAGGGAGGGCATGCAGTTCTTC. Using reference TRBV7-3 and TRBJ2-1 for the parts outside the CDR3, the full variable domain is GAGVSQTPSNKVTEKGKYVELRCDPISGHTALYWYRQSLGQGPEFLIYFQGTGAADDSGLPNDRFFAVRPEGSVSTLKIQRTERGDSAVYLCASSLTGGLREGMQFFGPGTRLTVL.

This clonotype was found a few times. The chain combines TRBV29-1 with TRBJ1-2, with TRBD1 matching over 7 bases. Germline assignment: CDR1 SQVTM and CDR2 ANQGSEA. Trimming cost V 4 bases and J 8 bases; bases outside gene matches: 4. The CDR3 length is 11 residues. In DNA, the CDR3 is TGCAGCGTTGGTTACAGGGGAGGCTACACCTTC. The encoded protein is CSVGYRGGYTF.

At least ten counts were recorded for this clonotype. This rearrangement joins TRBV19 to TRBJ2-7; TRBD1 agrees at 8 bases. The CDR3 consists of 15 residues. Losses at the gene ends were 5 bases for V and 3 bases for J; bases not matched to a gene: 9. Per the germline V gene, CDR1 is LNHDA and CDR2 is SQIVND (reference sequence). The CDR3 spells CASSHGSGTGYEQYF. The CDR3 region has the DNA TGTGCCAGTAGTCACGGGTCCGGGACAGGCTACGAGCAGTACTTC.

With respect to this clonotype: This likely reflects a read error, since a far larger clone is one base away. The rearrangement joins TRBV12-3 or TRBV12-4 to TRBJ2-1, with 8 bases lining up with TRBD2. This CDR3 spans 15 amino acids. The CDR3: CASSLYSGEQETRYF. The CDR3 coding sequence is TGTGCCAGCAGTTTGTATAGCGGGGAGCAAGAGACCCGGTACTTC.

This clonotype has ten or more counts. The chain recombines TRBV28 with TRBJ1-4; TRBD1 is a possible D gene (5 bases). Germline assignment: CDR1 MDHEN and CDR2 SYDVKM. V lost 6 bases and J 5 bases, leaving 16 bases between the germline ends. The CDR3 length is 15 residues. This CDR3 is CASSIPGRINEKLFF. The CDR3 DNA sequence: TGTGCCAGCAGCATCCCGGGACGGATAAATGAAAAACTGTTTTTT.

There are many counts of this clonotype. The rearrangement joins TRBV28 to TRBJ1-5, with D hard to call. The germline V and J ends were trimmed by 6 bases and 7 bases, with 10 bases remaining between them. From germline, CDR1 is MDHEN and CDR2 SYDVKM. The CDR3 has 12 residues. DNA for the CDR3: TGTGCCAGCAGCCTTTCGGTACAGCCCCAGCATTTT. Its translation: CASSLSVQPQHF. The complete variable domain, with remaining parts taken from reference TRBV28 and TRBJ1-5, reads DVKVTQSSRYLVKRTGEKVFLECVQDMDHENMFWYRQDPGLGLRLIYFSYDVKMKEKGDIPEGYSVSREKKERFSLILESASTNQTSMYLCASSLSVQPQHFGDGTRLSIL.

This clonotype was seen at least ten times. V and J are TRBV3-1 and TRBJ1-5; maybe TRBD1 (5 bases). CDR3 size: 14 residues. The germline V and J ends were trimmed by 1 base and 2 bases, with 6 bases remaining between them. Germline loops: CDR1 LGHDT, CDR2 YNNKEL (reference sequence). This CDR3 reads CASSQAGGNQPQHF. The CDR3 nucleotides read TGTGCCAGCAGCCAAGCGGGGGGCAATCAGCCCCAGCATTTT. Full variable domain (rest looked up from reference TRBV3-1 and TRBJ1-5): DTAVSQTPKYLVTQMGNDKSIKCEQNLGHDTMYWYKQDSKKFLKIMFSYNNKELIINETVPNRFSPKSPDKAHLNLHINSLELGDSAVYFCASSQAGGNQPQHFGDGTRLSIL.

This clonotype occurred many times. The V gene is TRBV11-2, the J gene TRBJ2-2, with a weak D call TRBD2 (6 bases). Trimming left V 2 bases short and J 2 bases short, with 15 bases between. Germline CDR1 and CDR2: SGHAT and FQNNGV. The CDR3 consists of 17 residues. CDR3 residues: CASSLQGGGLNTGELFF. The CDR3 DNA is TGTGCCAGCAGCTTACAAGGTGGCGGACTAAACACCGGGGAGCTGTTTTTT.

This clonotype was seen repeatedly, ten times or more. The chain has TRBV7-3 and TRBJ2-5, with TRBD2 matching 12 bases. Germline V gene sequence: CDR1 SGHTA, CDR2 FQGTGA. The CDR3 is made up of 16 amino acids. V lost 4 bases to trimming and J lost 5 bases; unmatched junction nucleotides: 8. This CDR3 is CASSSTGTSGFETQYF. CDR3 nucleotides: TGTGCCAGCAGCTCCACCGGGACTAGCGGGTTCGAGACCCAGTACTTC.